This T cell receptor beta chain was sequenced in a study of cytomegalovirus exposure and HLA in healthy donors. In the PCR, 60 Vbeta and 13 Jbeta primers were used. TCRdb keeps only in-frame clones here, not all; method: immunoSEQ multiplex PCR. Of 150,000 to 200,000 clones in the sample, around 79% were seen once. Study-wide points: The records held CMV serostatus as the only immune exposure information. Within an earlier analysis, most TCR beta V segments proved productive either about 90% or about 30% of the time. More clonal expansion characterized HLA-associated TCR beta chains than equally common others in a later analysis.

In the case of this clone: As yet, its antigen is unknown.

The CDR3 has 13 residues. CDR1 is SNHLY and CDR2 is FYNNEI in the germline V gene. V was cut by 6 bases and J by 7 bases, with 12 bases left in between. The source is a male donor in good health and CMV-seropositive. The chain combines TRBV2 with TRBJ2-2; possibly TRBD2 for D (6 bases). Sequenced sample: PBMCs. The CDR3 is CASRLLALGELFF. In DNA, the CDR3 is TGTGCCAGCAGACTACTAGCTCTCGGGGAGCTGTTTTTT.